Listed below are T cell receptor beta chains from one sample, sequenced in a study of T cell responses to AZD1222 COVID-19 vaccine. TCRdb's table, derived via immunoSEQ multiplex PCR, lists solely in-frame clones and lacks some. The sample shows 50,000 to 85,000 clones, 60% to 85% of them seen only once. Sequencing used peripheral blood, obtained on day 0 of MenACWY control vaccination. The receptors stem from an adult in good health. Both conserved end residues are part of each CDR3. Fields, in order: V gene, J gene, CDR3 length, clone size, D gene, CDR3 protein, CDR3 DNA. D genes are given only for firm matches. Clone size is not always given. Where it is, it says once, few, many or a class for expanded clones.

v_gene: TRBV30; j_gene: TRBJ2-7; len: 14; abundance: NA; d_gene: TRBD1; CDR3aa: CAWSLTGLGEEQYF; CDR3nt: TGTGCCTGGAGTCTGACAGGGTTGGGAGAGGAGCAGTACTTC
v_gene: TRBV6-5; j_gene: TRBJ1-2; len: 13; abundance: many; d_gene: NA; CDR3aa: CASAYGTNYGYTF; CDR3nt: TGTGCCAGCGCATACGGGACAAACTATGGCTACACCTTC
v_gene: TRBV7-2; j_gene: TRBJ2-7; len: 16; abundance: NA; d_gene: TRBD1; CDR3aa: CASSFPAGQGTNEQYF; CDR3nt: TGTGCCAGCAGCTTTCCCGCCGGACAGGGAACCAACGAGCAGTACTTC
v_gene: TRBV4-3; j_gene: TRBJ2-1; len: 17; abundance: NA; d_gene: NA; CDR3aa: CASSQVGMQSSYNEQFF; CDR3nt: TGCGCCAGCAGCCAAGTTGGTATGCAGAGCTCCTACAATGAGCAGTTCTTC
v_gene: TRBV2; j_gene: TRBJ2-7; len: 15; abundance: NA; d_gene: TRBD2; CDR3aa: CASSDRAGASYEQYF; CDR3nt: TGTGCCAGCAGTGACAGAGCGGGAGCTTCCTACGAGCAGTACTTC
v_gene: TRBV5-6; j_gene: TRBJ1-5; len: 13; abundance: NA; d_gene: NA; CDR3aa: CASSKGRDQPQHF; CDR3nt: TGTGCCAGCAGCAAAGGCCGAGATCAGCCCCAGCATTTT
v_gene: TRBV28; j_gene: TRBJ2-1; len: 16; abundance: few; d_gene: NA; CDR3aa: CASSTLRYPGVDEQFF; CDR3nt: TGTGCCAGCAGTACCCTCCGGTACCCGGGAGTCGATGAGCAGTTCTTC
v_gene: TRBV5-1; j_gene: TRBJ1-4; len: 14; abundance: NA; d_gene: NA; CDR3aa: CASSLVAGSEKLFF; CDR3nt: TGCGCCAGCAGCTTGGTGGCTGGGTCCGAAAAACTGTTTTTT
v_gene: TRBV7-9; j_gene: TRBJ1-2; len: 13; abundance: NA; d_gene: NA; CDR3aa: CASSPRAGEGYTF; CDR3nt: TGTGCCAGCAGCCCTCGGGCAGGGGAAGGCTACACCTTC
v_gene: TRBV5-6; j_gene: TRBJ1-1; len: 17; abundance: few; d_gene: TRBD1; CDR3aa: CASSYRDRGFGGTEAFF; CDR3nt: TGTGCCAGCAGTTACCGGGACAGGGGGTTCGGGGGCACTGAAGCTTTCTTT
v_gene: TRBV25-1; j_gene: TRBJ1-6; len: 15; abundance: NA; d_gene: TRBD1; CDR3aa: CASSGWTGGNSPLHF; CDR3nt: TGTGCCAGCAGTGGGTGGACAGGGGGTAATTCACCCCTCCACTTT
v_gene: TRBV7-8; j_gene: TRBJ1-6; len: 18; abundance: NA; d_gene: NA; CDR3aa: CASSLVRWEGGRNSPLHF; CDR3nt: TGTGCCAGCAGCTTAGTTCGATGGGAAGGCGGCCGAAATTCACCCCTCCACTTT
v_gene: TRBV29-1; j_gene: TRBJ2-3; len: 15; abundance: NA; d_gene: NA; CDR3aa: CSVEGRGGATDTQYF; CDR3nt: TGCAGCGTTGAAGGGAGGGGGGGCGCGACAGATACGCAGTATTTT
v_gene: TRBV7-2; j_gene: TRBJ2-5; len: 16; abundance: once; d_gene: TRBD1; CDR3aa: CASSPGQGARSETQYF; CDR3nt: TGTGCCAGCAGCCCGGGACAGGGGGCGCGGTCAGAGACCCAGTACTTC
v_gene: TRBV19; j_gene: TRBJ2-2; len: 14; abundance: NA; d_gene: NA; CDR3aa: CASTQHLSGGELFF; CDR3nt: TGTGCCAGTACGCAACACCTGTCTGGCGGGGAGCTGTTTTTT
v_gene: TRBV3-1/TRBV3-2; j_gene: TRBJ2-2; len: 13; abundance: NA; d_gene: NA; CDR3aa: CASSRANTGELFF; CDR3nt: TGTGCCAGCAGCCGGGCGAACACCGGGGAGCTGTTTTTT
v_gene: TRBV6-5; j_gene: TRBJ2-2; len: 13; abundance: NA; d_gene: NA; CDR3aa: CASSRRGPGELFF; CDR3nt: TGTGCCAGCAGCCGCAGGGGCCCCGGGGAGCTGTTTTTT
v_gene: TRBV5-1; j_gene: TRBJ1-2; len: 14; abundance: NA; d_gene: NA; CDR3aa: CASSGGPGDYGYTF; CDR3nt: TGCGCCAGCAGCGGGGGACCCGGTGACTATGGCTACACCTTC
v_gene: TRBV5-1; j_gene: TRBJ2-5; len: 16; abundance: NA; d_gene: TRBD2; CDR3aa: CASSSGLAGDQETQYF; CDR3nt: TGCGCCAGCAGCTCAGGACTAGCGGGGGACCAAGAGACCCAGTACTTC
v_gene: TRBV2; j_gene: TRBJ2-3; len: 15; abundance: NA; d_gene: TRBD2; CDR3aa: CASTASGFSTDTQYF; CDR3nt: TGTGCCAGCACAGCTAGCGGATTTAGCACAGATACGCAGTATTTT
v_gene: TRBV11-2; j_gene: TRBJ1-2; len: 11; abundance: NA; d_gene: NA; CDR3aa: CASSPLNGYTF; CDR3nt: TGTGCCAGCAGCCCCTTGAACGGCTACACCTTC
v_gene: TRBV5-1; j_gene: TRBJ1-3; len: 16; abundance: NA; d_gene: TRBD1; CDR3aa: CASSPEGTGGRNTIYF; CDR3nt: TGCGCCAGCAGCCCGGAGGGGACAGGAGGGAGAAACACCATATATTTT
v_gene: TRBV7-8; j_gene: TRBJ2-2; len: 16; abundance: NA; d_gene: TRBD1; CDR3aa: CASSSSGGAGVGELFF; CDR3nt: TGTGCCAGCAGCTCGTCAGGGGGCGCAGGGGTCGGGGAGCTGTTTTTT
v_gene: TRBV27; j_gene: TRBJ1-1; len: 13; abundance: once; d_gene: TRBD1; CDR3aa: CASSLAGGGKAFF; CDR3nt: TGTGCCAGCAGTTTAGCAGGGGGGGGGAAAGCTTTCTTT
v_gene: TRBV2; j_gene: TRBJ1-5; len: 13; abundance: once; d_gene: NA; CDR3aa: CASSEWGNQPQHF; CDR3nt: TGTGCCAGCAGTGAGTGGGGGAATCAGCCCCAGCATTTT
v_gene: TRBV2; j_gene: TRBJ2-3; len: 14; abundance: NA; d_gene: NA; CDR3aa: CASSVWPSTDTQYF; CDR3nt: TGTGCCAGCAGTGTATGGCCGAGCACAGATACGCAGTATTTT
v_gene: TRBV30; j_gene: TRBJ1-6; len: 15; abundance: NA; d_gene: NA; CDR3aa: CAWSVSGAGDSPLHF; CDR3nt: TGTGCCTGGAGTGTGTCAGGGGCGGGAGATTCACCCCTCCACTTT
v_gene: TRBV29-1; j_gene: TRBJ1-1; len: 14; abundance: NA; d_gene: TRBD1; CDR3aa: CSVRNRGMNTEAFF; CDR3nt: TGCAGCGTCCGCAACAGGGGAATGAACACTGAAGCTTTCTTT
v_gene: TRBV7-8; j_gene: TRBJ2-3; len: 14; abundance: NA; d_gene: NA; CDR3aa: CASSLSGLTDTQYF; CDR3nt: TGTGCCAGCAGCCTCAGCGGGCTCACAGATACGCAGTATTTT
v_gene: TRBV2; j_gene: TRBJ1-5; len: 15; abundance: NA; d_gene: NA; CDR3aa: CASSITGSSNQPQHF; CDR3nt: TGTGCCAGCAGCATAACCGGGTCGAGCAATCAGCCCCAGCATTTT
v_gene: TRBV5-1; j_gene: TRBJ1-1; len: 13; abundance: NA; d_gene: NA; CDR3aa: CASSLTGNTEAFF; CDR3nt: TGCGCCAGCAGCCTCACAGGGAACACTGAAGCTTTCTTT
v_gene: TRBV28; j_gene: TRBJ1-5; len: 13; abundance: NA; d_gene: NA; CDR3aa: CASSPPGDQPQHF; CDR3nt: TGTGCCAGCAGTCCCCCCGGAGATCAGCCCCAGCATTTT
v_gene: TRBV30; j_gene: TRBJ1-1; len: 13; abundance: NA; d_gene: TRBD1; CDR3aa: CAWDRGANTEAFF; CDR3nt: TGTGCCTGGGACAGGGGCGCGAACACTGAAGCTTTCTTT
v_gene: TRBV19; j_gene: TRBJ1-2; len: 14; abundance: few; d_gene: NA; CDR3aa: CASTDPGSTRGYTF; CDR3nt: TGTGCCAGTACCGATCCAGGTTCGACCCGTGGCTACACCTTC
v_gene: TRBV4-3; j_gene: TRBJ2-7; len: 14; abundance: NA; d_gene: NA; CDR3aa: CASSQDRAGWEQYF; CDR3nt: TGCGCCAGCAGCCAAGATAGAGCCGGGTGGGAGCAGTACTTC
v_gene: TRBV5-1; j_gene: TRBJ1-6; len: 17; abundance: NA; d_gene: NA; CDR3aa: CASSLGGSSSYNSPLHF; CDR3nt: TGCGCCAGCAGCTTGGGGGGCAGTAGCTCCTATAATTCACCCCTCCACTTT
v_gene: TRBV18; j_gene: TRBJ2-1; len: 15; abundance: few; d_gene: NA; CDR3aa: CASSLTGRSYNEQFF; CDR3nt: TGTGCCAGCTCCCTTACGGGACGTTCCTACAATGAGCAGTTCTTC
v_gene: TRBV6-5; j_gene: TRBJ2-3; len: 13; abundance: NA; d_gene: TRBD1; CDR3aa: CASTRGLRDTQYF; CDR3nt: TGTGCCAGCACCAGGGGGCTGAGAGATACGCAGTATTTT
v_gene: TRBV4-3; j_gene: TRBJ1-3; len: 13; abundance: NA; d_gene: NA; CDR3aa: CASSQDREGTIYF; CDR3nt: TGCGCCAGCAGCCAAGACAGGGAGGGAACCATATATTTT
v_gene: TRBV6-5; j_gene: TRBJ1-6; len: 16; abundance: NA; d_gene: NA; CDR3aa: CASSYSNQGRNSPLHF; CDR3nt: TGTGCCAGCAGTTACTCGAACCAGGGACGTAATTCACCCCTCCACTTT
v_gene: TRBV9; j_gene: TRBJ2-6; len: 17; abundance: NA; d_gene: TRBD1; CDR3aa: CASSVTGVVAGANVLTF; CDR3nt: TGTGCCAGCAGCGTCACAGGGGTGGTCGCTGGGGCCAACGTCCTGACTTTC
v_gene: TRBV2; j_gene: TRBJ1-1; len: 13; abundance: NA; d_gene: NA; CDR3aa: CASSEENNTEAFF; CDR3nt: TGTGCCAGCAGCGAGGAAAATAACACTGAAGCTTTCTTT
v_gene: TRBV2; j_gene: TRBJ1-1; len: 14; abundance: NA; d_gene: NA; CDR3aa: CASSEWSWNTEAFF; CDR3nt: TGTGCCAGCAGTGAATGGAGCTGGAACACTGAAGCTTTCTTT
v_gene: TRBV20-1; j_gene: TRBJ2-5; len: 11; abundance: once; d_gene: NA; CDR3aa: CSALLAETQYF; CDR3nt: TGCAGTGCTCTCCTGGCGGAGACCCAGTACTTC
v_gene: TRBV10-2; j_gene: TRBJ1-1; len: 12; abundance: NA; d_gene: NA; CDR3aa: CASKGYNTEAFF; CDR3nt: TGCGCCAGCAAGGGTTACAACACTGAAGCTTTCTTT
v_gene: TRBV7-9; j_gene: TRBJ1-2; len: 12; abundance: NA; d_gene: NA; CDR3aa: CASSPQVYGYTF; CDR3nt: TGTGCCAGCAGCCCCCAGGTATATGGCTACACCTTC
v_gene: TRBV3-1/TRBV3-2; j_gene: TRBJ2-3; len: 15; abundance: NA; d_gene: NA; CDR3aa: CASSRRAGGTDTQYF; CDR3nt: TGTGCCAGCAGCCGGAGAGCGGGTGGCACAGATACGCAGTATTTT
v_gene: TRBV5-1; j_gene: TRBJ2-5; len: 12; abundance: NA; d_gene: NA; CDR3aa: CASSFDLETQYF; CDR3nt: TGCGCCAGCAGCTTTGATCTAGAGACCCAGTACTTC
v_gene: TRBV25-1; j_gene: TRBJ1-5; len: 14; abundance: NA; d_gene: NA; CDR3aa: CASSEFGSNQPQHF; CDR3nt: TGTGCCAGCAGTGAATTCGGAAGCAATCAGCCCCAGCATTTT
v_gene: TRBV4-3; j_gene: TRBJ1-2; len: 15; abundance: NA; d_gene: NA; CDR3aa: CASSQDFRGIRGYTF; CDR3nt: TGCGCCAGCAGCCAAGATTTTCGAGGGATCAGGGGCTACACCTTC
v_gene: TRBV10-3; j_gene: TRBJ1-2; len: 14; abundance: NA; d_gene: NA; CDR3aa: CAISEGGANYGYTF; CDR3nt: TGTGCCATCAGTGAGGGAGGGGCTAACTATGGCTACACCTTC